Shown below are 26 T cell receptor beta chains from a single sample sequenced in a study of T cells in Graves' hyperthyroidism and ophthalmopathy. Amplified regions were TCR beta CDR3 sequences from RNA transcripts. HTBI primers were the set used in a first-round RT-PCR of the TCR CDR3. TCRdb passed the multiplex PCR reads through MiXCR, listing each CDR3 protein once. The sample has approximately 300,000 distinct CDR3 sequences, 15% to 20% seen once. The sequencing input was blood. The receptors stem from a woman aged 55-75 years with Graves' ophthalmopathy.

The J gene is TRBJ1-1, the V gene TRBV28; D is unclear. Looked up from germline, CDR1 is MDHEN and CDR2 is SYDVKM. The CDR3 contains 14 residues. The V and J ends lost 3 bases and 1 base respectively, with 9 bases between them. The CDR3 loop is CASSFLKRNTEAFF. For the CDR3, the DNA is TGTGCCAGCAGTTTTTTAAAAAGGAACACTGAAGCTTTCTTT. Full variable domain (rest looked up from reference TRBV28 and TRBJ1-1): DVKVTQSSRYLVKRTGEKVFLECVQDMDHENMFWYRQDPGLGLRLIYFSYDVKMKEKGDIPEGYSVSREKKERFSLILESASTNQTSMYLCASSFLKRNTEAFFGQGTRLTVV.

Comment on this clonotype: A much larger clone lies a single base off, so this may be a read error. In DNA, the CDR3 is TGTGCCAGCAACGGACTAGCGGGAGTAAGAGGAAGGGAGACCCAGTACTTC. Amino acid sequence: CASNGLAGVRGRETQYF. This chain joins TRBV7-9 and TRBJ2-5; 13 positions agree with TRBD2. CDR3 size: 17 residues. The junction had 13 bases not matched to a gene; V was cut back by 7 bases and J by 5 bases. The germline CDR1 and CDR2 sequences are SEHNR and FQNEAQ (reference sequence). Full variable domain (outside the CDR3, taken from reference TRBV7-9 and TRBJ2-5): DTGVSQNPRHKITKRGQNVTFRCDPISEHNRLYWYRQTLGQGPEFLTYFQNEAQLEKSRLLSDRFSAERPKGSFSTLEIQRTEQGDSAMYLCASNGLAGVRGRETQYFGPGTRLLVL.

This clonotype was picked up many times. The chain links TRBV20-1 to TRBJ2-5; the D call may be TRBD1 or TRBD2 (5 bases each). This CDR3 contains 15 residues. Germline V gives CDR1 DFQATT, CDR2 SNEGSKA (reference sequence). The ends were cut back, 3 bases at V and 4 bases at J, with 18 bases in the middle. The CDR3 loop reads CSASNPGRSGETQYF. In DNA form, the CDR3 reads TGCAGTGCTAGTAATCCGGGACGGTCGGGAGAGACCCAGTACTTC.

The CDR3 bases are TGCAGTGCTAGGCAGGGCGCATCCTACGAGCAGTACTTC. Encoded protein: CSARQGASYEQYF. This chain links TRBV20-1 with TRBJ2-7; tentative D call: TRBD1 (5 bases). Trimming took off 3 bases at V and 1 base at J, with 10 bases between the two ends. The CDR3 runs 13 residues. Germline V gene lookup returns CDR1 DFQATT and CDR2 SNEGSKA (reference sequence).

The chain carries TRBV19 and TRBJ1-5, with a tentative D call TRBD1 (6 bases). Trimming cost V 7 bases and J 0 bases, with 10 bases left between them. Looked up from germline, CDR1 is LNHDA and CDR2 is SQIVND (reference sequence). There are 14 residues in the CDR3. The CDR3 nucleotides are TGTGCCAGTAAAGCGGACAGTAGCAATCAGCCCCAGCATTTT. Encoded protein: CASKADSSNQPQHF.

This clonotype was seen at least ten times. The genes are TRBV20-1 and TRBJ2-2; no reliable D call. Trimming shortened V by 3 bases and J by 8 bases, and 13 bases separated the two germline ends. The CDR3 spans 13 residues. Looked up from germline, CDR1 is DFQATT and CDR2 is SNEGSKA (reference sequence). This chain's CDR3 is CSASLGLSGELFF. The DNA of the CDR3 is TGCAGTGCTAGTCTAGGGCTCTCAGGGGAGCTGTTTTTT.

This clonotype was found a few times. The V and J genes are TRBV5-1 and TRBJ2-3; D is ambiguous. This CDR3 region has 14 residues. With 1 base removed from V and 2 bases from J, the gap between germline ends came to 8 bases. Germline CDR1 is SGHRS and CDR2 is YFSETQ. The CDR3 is CASSLTAFTDTQYF. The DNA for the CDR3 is TGCGCCAGCAGCTTGACAGCCTTCACAGATACGCAGTATTTT.

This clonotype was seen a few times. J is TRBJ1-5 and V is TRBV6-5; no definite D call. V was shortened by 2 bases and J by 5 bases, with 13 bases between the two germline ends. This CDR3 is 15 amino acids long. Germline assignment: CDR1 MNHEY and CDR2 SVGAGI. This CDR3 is CASSYTRANHQPQHF. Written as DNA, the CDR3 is TGTGCCAGCAGTTACACCCGGGCCAACCATCAGCCCCAGCATTTT.

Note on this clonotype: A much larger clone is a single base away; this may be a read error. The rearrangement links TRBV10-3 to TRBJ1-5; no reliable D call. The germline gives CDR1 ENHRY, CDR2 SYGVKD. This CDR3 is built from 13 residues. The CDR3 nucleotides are TGTACCATCAGATCCGATTGGGATCAGCCCCAGCATTTT. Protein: CTIRSDWDQPQHF.

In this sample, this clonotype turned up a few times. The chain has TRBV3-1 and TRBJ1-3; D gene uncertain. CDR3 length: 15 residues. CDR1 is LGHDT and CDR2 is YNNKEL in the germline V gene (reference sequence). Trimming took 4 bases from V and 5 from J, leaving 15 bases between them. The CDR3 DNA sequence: TGTGCCAGCAGCCCCCTAAGGCCCTCGCGAAACACCATATATTTT. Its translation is CASSPLRPSRNTIYF.

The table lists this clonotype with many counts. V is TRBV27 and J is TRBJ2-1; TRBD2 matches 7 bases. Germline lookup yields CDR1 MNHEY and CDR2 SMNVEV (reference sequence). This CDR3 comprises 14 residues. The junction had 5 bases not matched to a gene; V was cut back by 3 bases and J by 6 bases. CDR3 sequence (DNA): TGTGCCAGCAGTTTGGACGGGAGGCTCAATGAGCAGTTCTTC. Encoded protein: CASSLDGRLNEQFF.

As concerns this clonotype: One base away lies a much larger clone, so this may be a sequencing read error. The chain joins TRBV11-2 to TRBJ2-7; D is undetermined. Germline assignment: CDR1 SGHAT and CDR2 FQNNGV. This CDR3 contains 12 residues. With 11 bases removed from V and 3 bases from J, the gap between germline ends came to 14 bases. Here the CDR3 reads CAGTPSGYEQYF. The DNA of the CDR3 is TGTGCCGGCACCCCTTCGGGCTACGAGCAGTACTTC.

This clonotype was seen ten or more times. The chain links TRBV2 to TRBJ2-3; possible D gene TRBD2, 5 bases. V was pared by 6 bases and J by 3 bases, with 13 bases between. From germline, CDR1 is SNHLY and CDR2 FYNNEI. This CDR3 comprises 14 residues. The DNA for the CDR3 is TGTGCCAGCAGCATTATCGGGGATACAGATACGCAGTATTTT. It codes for CASSIIGDTDTQYF.

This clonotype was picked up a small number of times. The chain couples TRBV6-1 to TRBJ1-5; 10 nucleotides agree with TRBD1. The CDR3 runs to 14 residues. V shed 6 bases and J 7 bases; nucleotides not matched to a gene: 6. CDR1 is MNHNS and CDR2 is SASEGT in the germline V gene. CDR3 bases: TGTGCCAGCAGGCCTAGACAGGGGGCCCAGCCCCAGCATTTT. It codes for CASRPRQGAQPQHF.

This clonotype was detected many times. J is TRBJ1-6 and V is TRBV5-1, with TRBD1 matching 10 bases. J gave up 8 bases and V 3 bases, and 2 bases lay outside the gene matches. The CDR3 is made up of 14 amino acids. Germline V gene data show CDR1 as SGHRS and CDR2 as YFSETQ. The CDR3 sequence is CASSSGTGDSPLHF. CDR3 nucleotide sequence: TGCGCCAGCAGCTCCGGGACAGGGGATTCACCCCTCCACTTT.

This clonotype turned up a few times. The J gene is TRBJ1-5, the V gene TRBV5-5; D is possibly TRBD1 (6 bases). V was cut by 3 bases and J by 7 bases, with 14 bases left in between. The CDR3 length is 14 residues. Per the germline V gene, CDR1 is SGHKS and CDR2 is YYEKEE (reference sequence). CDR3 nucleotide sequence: TGTGCCAGCAGCTGGGCGGGGGGCGGGCAGCCCCAGCATTTT. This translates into CASSWAGGGQPQHF.

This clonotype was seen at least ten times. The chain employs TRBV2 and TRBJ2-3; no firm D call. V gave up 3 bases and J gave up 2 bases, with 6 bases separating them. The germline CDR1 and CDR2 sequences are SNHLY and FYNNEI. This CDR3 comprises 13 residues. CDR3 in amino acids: CASSDANTDTQYF. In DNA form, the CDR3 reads TGTGCCAGCAGTGACGCAAACACAGATACGCAGTATTTT.

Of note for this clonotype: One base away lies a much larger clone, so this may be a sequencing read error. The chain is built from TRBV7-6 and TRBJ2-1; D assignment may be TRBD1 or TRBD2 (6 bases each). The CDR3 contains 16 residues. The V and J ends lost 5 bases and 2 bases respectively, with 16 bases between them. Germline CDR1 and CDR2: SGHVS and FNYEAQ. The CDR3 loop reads CASSPNWGAPYNEQFF. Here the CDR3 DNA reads TGTGCCAGCAGCCCTAATTGGGGGGCACCCTACAATGAGCAGTTCTTC.

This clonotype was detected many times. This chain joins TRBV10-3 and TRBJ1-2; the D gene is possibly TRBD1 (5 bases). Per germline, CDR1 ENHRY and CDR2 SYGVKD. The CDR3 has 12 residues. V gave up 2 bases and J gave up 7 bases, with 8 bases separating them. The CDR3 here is CAISEGGRGYTF. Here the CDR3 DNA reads TGTGCCATCAGTGAGGGGGGTCGTGGCTACACCTTC.

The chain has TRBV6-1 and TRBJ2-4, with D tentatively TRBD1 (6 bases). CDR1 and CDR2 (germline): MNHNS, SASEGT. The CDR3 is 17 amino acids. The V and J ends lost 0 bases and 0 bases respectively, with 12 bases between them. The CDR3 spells CASSEARGRGAKNIQYF. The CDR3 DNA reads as TGTGCCAGCAGTGAAGCGCGAGGCAGGGGAGCCAAAAACATTCAGTACTTC.

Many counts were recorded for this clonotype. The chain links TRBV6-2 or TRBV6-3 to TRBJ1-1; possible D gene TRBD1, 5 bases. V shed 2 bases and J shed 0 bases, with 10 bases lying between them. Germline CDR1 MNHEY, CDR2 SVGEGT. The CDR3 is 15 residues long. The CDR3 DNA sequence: TGTGCCAGCAGTTACGCGGGACTGCTGAACACTGAAGCTTTCTTT. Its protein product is CASSYAGLLNTEAFF.

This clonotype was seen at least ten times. The CDR3 DNA follows: TGTGCCAGCTCACTCCGACTCACTGAAGCTTTCTTT. Translated: CASSLRLTEAFF. The chain carries TRBV18 and TRBJ1-1; no firm D call. Germline V CDR1 and CDR2: KGHSH, LQKENI. Trimming pared 4 bases from V and 4 bases from J, leaving 7 bases between. CDR3 length: 12 amino acids.

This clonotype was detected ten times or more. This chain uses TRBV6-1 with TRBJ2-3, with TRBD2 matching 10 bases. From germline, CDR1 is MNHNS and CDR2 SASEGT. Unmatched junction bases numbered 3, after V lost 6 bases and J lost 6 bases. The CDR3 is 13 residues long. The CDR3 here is CASRSGLADTQYF. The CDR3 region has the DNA TGTGCCAGCAGGTCGGGACTAGCGGATACGCAGTATTTT.

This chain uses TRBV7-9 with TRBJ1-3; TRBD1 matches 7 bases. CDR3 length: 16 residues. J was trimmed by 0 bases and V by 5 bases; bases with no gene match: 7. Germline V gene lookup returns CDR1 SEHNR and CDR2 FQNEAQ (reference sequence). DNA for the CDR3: TGTGCCAGCAGCCCGTGGGACAGCCGCTCTGGAAACACCATATATTTT. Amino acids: CASSPWDSRSGNTIYF.

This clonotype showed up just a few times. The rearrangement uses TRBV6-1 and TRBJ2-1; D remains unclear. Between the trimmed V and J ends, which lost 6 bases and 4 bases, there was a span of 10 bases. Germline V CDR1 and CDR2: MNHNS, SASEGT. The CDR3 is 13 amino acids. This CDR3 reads CASSTPSYNEQFF. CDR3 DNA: TGTGCCAGCAGCACACCAAGTTACAATGAGCAGTTCTTC.

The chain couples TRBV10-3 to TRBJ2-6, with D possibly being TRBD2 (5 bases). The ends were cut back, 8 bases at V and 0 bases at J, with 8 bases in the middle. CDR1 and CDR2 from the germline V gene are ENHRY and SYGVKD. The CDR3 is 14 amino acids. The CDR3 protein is CAIEEVSGANVLTF. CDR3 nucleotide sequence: TGTGCCATCGAGGAGGTCTCTGGGGCCAACGTCCTGACTTTC.